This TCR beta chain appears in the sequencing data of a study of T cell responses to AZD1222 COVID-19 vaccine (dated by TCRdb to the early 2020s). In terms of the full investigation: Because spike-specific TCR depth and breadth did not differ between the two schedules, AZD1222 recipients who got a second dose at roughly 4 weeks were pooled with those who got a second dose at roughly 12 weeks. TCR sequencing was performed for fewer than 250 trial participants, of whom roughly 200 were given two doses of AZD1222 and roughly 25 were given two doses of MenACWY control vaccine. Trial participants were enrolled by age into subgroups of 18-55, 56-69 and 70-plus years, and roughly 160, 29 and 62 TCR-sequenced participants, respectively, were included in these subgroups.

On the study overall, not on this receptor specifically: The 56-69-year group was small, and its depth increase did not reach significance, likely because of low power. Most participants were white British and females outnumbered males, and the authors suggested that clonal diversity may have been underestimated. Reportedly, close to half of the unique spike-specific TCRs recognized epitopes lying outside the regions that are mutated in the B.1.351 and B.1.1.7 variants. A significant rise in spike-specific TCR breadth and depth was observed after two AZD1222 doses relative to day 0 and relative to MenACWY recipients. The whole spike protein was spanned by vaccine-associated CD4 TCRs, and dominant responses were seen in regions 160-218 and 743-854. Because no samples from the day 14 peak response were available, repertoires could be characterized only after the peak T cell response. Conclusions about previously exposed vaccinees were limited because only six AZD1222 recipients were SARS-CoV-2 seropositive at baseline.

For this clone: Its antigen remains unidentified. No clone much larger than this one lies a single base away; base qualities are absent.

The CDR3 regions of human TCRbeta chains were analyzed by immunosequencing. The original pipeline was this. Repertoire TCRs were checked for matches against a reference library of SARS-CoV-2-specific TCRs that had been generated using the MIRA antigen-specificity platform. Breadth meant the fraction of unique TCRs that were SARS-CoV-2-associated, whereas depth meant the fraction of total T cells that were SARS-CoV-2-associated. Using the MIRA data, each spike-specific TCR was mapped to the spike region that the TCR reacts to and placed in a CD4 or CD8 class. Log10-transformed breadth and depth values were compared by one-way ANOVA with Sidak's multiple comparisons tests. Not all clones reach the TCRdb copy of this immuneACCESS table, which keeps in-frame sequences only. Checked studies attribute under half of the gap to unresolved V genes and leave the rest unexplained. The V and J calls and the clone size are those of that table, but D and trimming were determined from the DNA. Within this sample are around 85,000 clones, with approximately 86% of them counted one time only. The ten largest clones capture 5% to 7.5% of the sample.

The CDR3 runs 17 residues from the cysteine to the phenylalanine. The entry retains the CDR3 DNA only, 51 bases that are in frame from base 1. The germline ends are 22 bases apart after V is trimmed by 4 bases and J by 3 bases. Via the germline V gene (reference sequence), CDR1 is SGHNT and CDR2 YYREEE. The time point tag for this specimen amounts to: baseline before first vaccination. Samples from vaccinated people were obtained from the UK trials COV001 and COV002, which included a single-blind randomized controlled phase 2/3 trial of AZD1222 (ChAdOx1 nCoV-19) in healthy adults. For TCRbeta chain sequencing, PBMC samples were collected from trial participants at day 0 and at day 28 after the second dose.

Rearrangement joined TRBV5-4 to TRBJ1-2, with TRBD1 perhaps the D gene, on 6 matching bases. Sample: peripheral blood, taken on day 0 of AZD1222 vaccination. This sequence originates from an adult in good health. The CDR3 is CASSGRTGTFVDYGYTF. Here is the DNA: TGTGCCAGCAGCGGACGTACGGGGACATTTGTGGACTATGGCTACACCTTC.